This TCR beta chain was captured by sequencing in a study of human T cells and chemical hapten exposure. About the study: TCR yields per sample varied mostly from small pooled library volume differences. Overall study findings and caveats: Patch test score showed a positive correlation with PT1 expanded TCR counts.

A single record per CDR3 protein comes from TCRdb applying MiXCR to the RACE reads. The repertoire consists of about 110,000 distinct CDR3 sequences, with roughly a tenth occurring once and the leading ten covering 2.5% to 3.5%. Time point reported: patch test 2, 6 weeks after DPC sensitization. Treatment here: therapeutic diphenylcyclopropenone sensitization with weekly scalp DPC. Concerning this clonotype itself: What it binds is unknown.

This material consisted of whole blood, taken in connection with sensitization to the hapten diphenylcyclopropenone (DPC). The clonotype originates from a woman aged 35 to 49 with alopecia areata. Some clones in this sample may be carry-over from other donors' samples.

CDR3 residues: CASSGGTVNSPLHF. Here the CDR3 DNA reads TGTGCCAGCAGCGGAGGGACAGTCAATTCACCCCTCCACTTT. This chain connects TRBV11-1 to TRBJ1-6; 7 bases fit TRBD1. Trimming removed 5 bases from V and 7 bases from J; junction bases left unmatched: 5. The CDR3 is made up of 14 amino acids. Germline V CDR1 and CDR2: SGHAT, FQDESV (reference sequence).